Listed here are 17 T cell receptor beta chains from one sample, sequenced in a study of cytomegalovirus exposure and HLA in healthy donors. Primers: 60 Vbeta forward and 13 Jbeta reverse. The repertoire was sequenced with immunoSEQ multiplex PCR; TCRdb's copy has only in-frame clones and lacks some. The repertoire holds about 59,000 clones, 70% to 85% seen once, with 1.5% to 2% in the top ten. Sequenced sample: PBMCs. Every receptor here comes from a man in his forties in good health and CMV-seronegative.

CDR3 nucleotides: TGTGCCTGGAGTACTCCGGGACAGGGGAATGAAAAACTGTTTTTT. The encoded protein is CAWSTPGQGNEKLFF. V is TRBV30 and J is TRBJ1-4, with 10 bases matching TRBD1. CDR1 and CDR2 (germline): GTSNPN, SVGIG (reference sequence). The CDR3 covers 15 residues. The ends lost 2 bases at V and 5 bases at J; junction bases unmatched: 5.

The chain couples TRBV2 to TRBJ2-2; TRBD2 agrees at 7 bases. Losses at the gene ends were 4 bases for V and 6 bases for J; bases not matched to a gene: 8. The CDR3 consists of 15 residues. The germline V gene encodes CDR1 SNHLY and CDR2 FYNNEI. CDR3 DNA sequence: TGTGCCAGCAGTGTAGGGAGGGCGCTATCCGGGGAGCTGTTTTTT. Its protein is CASSVGRALSGELFF.

J is TRBJ1-2 and V is TRBV30; 7 bases are shared with TRBD1. The CDR3 sequence is 13 residues long. From germline, CDR1 is GTSNPN and CDR2 SVGIG (reference sequence). V was clipped by 5 bases and J by 2 bases; unmatched bases: 5. This CDR3 reads CAWAGGSNYGYTF. CDR3 sequence (DNA): TGTGCCTGGGCAGGGGGGAGCAACTATGGCTACACCTTC.

This chain uses TRBV28 with TRBJ2-5; 11 bases fit TRBD1. This CDR3 is 15 amino acids long. V was pared by 5 bases and J by 4 bases, with 6 bases of the junction left unmatched. Germline assignment: CDR1 MDHEN and CDR2 SYDVKM. The CDR3, as DNA: TGTGCCAGCAGTGACCCGGGACAGGGGGTAGAGACCCAGTACTTC. As protein: CASSDPGQGVETQYF.

In its sample, this clone was seen a few times. Written as DNA, the CDR3 is TGCGCCAGCAGGGAGGGTAGCAGATTGGGTACGCAGTATTTT. Protein sequence: CASREGSRLGTQYF. The J gene is TRBJ2-3, the V gene TRBV4-3; D is perhaps TRBD2 (6 bases). Germline values: CDR1 LGHNA, CDR2 YSLEER. The CDR3 has 14 amino acids. Trimming removed 6 bases from V and 8 bases from J, with 18 bases in between.

V gene TRBV5-1 combines with J gene TRBJ2-7; TRBD2 matches at 8 bases. V lost 0 bases, J lost 4 bases, and 6 bases stayed unmatched. Germline V gives CDR1 SGHRS, CDR2 YFSETQ. The length of the CDR3 is 15 residues. This chain's CDR3 is CASSLASGGVYEQYF. CDR3 bases: TGCGCCAGCAGCTTGGCTTCGGGGGGGGTATACGAGCAGTACTTC.

This clone has only one observation. The chain combines TRBV9 with TRBJ2-3, with 7 bases matching TRBD2. CDR3 length: 17 amino acids. Germline lookup yields CDR1 SGDLS and CDR2 YYNGEE. Trimming at V came to 1 base and at J to 6 bases, leaving 14 bases not matched to a gene. This chain's CDR3 is CASSVNVWGGNQDTQYF. The CDR3 DNA reads TGTGCCAGCAGCGTAAACGTTTGGGGGGGGAATCAGGATACGCAGTATTTT. Looking up the rest from reference TRBV9 and TRBJ2-3 gives the full variable domain: DSGVTQTPKHLITATGQRVTLRCSPRSGDLSVYWYQQSLDQGLQFLIQYYNGEERAKGNILERFSAQQFPDLHSELNLSSLELGDSALYFCASSVNVWGGNQDTQYFGPGTRLTVL.

The chain uses TRBV4-3 and TRBJ2-6; D is perhaps TRBD1 (5 bases). Trimming took 3 bases from V and 0 from J, leaving 12 bases between them. CDR3 length equals 17 residues. In germline, CDR1 is LGHNA, CDR2 YSLEER. The DNA for the CDR3 is TGCGCCAGCAGCCAGGACGACAGAAGCTCTGGGGCCAACGTCCTGACTTTC. Protein: CASSQDDRSSGANVLTF.

The chain joins TRBV4-1 to TRBJ2-5, with 8 bases lining up with TRBD2. The CDR3 runs 13 residues. After removal of 2 bases from V and 5 bases from J, the junction contained 1 base not matched to a gene. CDR1 is MGHRA and CDR2 is YSYEKL in the germline V gene. The DNA for the CDR3 is TGCGCCAGCAGCCAACGGGGGGGGGAGACCCAGTACTTC. Protein: CASSQRGGETQYF.

This sequence joins TRBV30 and TRBJ2-7, with unresolved D. In germline, CDR1 is GTSNPN, CDR2 SVGIG (reference sequence). With 0 bases removed from V and 6 bases from J, the gap between germline ends came to 6 bases. CDR3 length: 11 residues. The CDR3 protein is CAWSVGIEQYF. The CDR3 bases are TGTGCCTGGAGTGTCGGTATCGAGCAGTACTTC.

The J gene is TRBJ1-1, the V gene TRBV5-8; no clear D. Germline assignment: CDR1 SGHTS and CDR2 YDEGEE. This CDR3 has 14 residues. Trimming shortened V by 1 base and J by 6 bases, and 13 bases separated the two germline ends. CDR3: CASSLTLSVAEAFF. The CDR3 coding sequence is TGTGCCAGCAGCTTGACCCTCTCGGTCGCTGAAGCTTTCTTT.

The rearrangement joins TRBV5-6 to TRBJ2-1; 8 positions agree with TRBD1. The V gene end was trimmed by 7 bases and the J gene end by 2 bases; junction bases not matched to a gene: 14. The CDR3 extends over 17 amino acids. Germline V gene lookup returns CDR1 SGHDT and CDR2 YYEEEE. Here the CDR3 reads CASLLWGPGQAYNEQFF. The CDR3 region has the DNA TGTGCCAGCCTTCTTTGGGGCCCGGGACAGGCCTACAATGAGCAGTTCTTC.

This clone was seen only once. Its ends do not fully match the called genes, so a read error is possible. This chain uses TRBV30 with TRBJ1-1; D may be TRBD1 (6 bases). There are 17 residues in the CDR3. The V gene's germline CDR1 is GTSNPN and CDR2 SVGIG (reference sequence). The CDR3 loop is CVWNQLRGRALNTEAFF. As DNA, the CDR3 is TGTGTCTGGAATCAACTCAGGGGTAGAGCCTTGAACACTGAAGCTTTCTTT.

This chain links TRBV7-2 with TRBJ2-7; 13 nucleotides match TRBD2. V shed 2 bases and J 4 bases; nucleotides not matched to a gene: 2. This CDR3 is 15 amino acids long. Germline V CDR1 and CDR2: SGHTA, FQGNSA. This chain's CDR3 is CASSLRGLAGYEQYF. CDR3 in DNA: TGTGCCAGCAGCTTAAGGGGACTAGCGGGGTACGAGCAGTACTTC.

The CDR3 bases are TGTGCCAGCAGCGTACTAGCGGGGGCCTTCACAGATACGCAGTATTTT. As protein: CASSVLAGAFTDTQYF. The chain carries TRBV7-2 and TRBJ2-3, with 11 nucleotides matching TRBD2. The trim removed 5 bases at V and 2 bases at J, leaving 6 bases unmatched. Germline CDR1 and CDR2: SGHTA and FQGNSA. CDR3 length: 16 amino acids.

J is TRBJ2-3 and V is TRBV18; D remains unclear. Trimming took 2 bases from V and 2 from J, leaving 8 bases between them. The CDR3 is 14 residues long. Germline CDR1 reads KGHSH; CDR2 reads LQKENI. Here the CDR3 reads CASSPKELTDTQYF. The CDR3 DNA follows: TGTGCCAGCTCACCAAAGGAGCTCACAGATACGCAGTATTTT.

The chain carries TRBV5-4 and TRBJ1-3; D call uncertain. The CDR3 loop spans 16 amino acids. V lost 1 base, J lost 0 bases, and 11 bases lay in between. CDR1 is SGHNT, CDR2 YYREEE, per germline (reference sequence). The CDR3 sequence: CASSLNPLSSGNTIYF. The CDR3 DNA reads as TGTGCCAGCAGCTTGAACCCCCTAAGCTCTGGAAACACCATATATTTT.